The present entry profiles one T cell receptor (beta chain) with its context. With survey level as its setting, the immunoSEQ assay was v3.0. The method was immunoSEQ multiplex PCR; TCRdb's version includes in-frame clones alone and lacks a portion of them. Of about 28,000 clones detected, 90% to 95% appear once; the ten largest clones hold around 7.6%. The data were taken from a study of long-term antiretroviral therapy in people with HIV. The clonotype comes from a man aged 30 to 45 with HIV. The material sequenced was unsorted PBMCs, taken more than 6 years after starting antiretroviral therapy.

CDR3 region: CASSMGQPLTEQYF. CDR3 in DNA: TGTGCCAGTAGTATGGGACAGCCTCTCACCGAGCAGTACTTC. The J gene is TRBJ2-7, the V gene TRBV19; TRBD1 matches at 7 bases. The V segment lost 3 bases and the J segment 6 bases; nucleotides outside the gene matches: 8. CDR3 size: 14 residues. Germline loops: CDR1 LNHDA, CDR2 SQIVND (reference sequence).